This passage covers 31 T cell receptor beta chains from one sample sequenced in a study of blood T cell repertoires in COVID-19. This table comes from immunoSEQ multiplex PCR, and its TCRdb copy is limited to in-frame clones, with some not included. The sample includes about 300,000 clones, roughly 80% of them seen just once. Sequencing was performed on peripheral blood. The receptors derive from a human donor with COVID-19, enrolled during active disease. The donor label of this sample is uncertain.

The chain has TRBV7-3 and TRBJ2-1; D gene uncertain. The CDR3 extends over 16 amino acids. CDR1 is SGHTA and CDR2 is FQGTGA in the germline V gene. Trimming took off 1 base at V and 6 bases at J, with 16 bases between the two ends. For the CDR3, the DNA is TGTGCCAGCAGCTTAAATGCCCCCTCGCGGTTCAATGAGCAGTTCTTC. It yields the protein CASSLNAPSRFNEQFF.

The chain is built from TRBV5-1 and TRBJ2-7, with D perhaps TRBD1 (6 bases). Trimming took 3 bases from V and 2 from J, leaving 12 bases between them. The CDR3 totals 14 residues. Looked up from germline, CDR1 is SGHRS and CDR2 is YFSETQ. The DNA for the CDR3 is TGCGCCAGCAGCTCGACAGGCGGAACCTACGAGCAGTACTTC. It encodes CASSSTGGTYEQYF.

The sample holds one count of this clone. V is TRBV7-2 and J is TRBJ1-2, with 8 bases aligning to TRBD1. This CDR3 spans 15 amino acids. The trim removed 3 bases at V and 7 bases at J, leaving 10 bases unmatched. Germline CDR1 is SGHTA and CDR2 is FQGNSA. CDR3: CASSLVGQVPSGYTF. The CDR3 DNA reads TGTGCCAGCAGCTTGGTGGGACAGGTTCCCTCTGGCTACACCTTC.

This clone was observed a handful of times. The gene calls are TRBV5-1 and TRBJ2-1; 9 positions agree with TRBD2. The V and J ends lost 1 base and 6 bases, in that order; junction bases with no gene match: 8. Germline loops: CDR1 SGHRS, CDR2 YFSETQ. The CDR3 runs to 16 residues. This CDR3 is CASSLLASGITNEQFF. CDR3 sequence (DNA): TGCGCCAGCAGCTTGCTCGCTAGCGGGATTACCAATGAGCAGTTCTTC.

This CDR3 reads CSVELPPGKETQYF. The CDR3 DNA follows: TGCAGCGTTGAGTTACCCCCGGGAAAAGAGACCCAGTACTTC. This chain connects TRBV29-1 to TRBJ2-5; possible D gene TRBD2, 5 bases. The germline V gene has CDR1 SQVTM and CDR2 ANQGSEA. Trimming removed 3 bases from V and 3 bases from J, with 14 bases in between. The CDR3 loop spans 14 amino acids.

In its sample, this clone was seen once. CDR3: CASSIEDTIYNEQFF. CDR3 DNA sequence: TGTGCCAGTAGTATAGAGGACACGATCTACAATGAGCAGTTCTTC. The chain carries TRBV19 and TRBJ2-1; possibly TRBD1 for D (5 bases). The CDR3 totals 15 residues. Trimming left V 0 bases short and J 3 bases short, with 9 bases between. CDR1 and CDR2 from the germline V gene are LNHDA and SQIVND (reference sequence).

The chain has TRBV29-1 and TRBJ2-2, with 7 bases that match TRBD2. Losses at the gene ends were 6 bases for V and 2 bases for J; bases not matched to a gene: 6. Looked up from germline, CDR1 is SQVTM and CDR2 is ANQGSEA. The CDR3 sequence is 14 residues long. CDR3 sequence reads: CSVHGAGNTGELFF. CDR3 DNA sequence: TGCAGCGTACATGGAGCGGGAAACACCGGGGAGCTGTTTTTT.

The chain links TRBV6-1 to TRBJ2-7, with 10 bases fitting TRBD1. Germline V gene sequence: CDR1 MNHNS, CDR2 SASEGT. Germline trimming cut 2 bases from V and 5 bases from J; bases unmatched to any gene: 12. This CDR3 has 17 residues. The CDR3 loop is CASSEHGGGQGRNEQYF. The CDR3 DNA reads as TGTGCCAGCAGTGAACACGGGGGGGGACAGGGGCGGAACGAGCAGTACTTC.

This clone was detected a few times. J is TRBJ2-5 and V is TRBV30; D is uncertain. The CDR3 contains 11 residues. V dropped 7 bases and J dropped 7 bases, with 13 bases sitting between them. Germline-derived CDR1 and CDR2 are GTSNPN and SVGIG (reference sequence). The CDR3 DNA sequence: TGTGCCTCCCCCACTTCGGGGACCCAGTACTTC. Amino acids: CASPTSGTQYF. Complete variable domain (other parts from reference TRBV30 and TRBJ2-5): SQTIHQWPATLVQPVGSPLSLECTVEGTSNPNLYWYRQAAGRGLQLLFYSVGIGQISSEVPQNLSASRPQDRQFILSSKKLLLSDSGFYLCASPTSGTQYFGPGTRLLVL.

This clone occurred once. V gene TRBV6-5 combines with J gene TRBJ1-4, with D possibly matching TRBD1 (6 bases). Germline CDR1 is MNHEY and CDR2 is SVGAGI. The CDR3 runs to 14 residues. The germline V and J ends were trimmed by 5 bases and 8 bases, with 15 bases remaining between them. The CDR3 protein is CASSTGGGSEKLFF. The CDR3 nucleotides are TGTGCCAGCAGTACGGGAGGGGGAAGCGAAAAACTGTTTTTT.

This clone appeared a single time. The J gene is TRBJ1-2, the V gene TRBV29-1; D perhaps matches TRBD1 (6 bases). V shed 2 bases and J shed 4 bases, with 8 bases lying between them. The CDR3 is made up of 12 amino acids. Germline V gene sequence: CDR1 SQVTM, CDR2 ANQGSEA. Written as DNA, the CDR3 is TGCAGCGTTGAAATCAGGGGCTATGGCTACACCTTC. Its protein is CSVEIRGYGYTF.

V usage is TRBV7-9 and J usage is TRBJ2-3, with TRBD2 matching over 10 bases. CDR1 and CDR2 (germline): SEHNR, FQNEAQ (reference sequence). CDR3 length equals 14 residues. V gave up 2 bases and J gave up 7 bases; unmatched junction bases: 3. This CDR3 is CASSLLAGAYTQYF. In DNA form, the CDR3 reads TGTGCCAGCAGCTTACTAGCGGGAGCGTATACGCAGTATTTT.

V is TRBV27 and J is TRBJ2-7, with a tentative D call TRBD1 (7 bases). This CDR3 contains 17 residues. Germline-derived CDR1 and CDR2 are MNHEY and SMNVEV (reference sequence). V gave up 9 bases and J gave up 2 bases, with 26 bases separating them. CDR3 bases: TGTGCCAGAAAATGGGATCAGGGGGGTCGAACGACCTACGAGCAGTACTTC. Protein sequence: CARKWDQGGRTTYEQYF.

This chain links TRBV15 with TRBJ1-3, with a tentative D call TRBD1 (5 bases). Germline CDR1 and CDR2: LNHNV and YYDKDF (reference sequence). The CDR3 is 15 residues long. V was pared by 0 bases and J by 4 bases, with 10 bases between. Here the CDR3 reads CATSRDQAGGNTIYF. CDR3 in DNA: TGTGCCACCAGCAGAGATCAGGCAGGGGGAAACACCATATATTTT.

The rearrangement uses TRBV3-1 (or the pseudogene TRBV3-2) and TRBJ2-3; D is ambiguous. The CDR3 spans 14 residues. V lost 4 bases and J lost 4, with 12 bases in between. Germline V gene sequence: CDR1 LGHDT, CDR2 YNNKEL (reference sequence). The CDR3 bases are TGTGCCAGCAGCCCACGGGTAGATCCAGATACGCAGTATTTT. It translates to CASSPRVDPDTQYF.

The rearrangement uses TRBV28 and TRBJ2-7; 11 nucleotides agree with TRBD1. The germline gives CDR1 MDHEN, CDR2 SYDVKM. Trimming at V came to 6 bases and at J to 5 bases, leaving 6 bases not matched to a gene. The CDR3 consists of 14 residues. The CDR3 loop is CASSRDRGMNEQYF. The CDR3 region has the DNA TGTGCCAGCAGCCGGGACAGGGGGATGAACGAGCAGTACTTC.

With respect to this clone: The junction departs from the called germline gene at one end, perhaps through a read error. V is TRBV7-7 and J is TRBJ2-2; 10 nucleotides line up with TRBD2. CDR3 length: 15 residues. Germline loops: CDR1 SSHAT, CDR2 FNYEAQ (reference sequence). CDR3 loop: CASSLYLAGAGELFF. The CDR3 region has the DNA TGTGCTAGCAGCTTATACCTAGCGGGGGCAGGGGAGCTGTTTTTT.

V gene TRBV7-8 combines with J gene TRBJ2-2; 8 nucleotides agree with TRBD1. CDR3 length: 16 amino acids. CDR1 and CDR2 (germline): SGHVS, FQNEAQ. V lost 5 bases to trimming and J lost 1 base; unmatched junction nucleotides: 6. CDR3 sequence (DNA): TGTGCCAGCAGCGAAAACAGGGGGGAGAACACCGGGGAGCTGTTTTTT. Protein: CASSENRGENTGELFF.

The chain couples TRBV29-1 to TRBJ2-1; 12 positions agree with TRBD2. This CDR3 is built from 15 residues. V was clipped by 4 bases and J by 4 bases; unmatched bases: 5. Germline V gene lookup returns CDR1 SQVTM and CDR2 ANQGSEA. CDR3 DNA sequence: TGCAGCGTTGTTGGACTAGCGGGACGTTACAATGAGCAGTTCTTC. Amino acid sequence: CSVVGLAGRYNEQFF.

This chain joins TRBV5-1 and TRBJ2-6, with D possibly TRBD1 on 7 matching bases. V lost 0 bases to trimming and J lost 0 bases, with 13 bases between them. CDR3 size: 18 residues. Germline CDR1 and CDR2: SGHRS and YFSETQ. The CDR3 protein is CASSLVGTAGSGANVLTF. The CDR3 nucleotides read TGCGCCAGCAGCTTGGTTGGGACAGCGGGCTCTGGGGCCAACGTCCTGACTTTC.

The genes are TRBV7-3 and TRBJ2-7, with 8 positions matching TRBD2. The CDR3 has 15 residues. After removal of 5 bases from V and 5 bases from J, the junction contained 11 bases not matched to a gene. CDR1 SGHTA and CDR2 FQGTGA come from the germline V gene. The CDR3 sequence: CASSPRAGVVHEQYF. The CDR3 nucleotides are TGTGCCAGCAGCCCCAGAGCGGGAGTAGTCCACGAGCAGTACTTC.

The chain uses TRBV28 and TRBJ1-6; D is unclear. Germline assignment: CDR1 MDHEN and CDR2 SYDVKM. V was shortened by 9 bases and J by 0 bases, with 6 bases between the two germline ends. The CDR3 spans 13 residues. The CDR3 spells CASLSSYNSPLHF. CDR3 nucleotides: TGTGCCAGTCTCAGCTCCTATAATTCACCCCTCCACTTT.

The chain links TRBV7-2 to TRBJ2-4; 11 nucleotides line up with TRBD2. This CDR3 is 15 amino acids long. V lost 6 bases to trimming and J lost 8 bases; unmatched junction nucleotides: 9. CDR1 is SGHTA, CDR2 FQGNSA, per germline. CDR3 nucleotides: TGTGCCAGCAGACGTCTAGCGGGAGGAGGAGACATTCAGTACTTC. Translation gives CASRRLAGGGDIQYF.

CDR3 in DNA: TGTGCCACCAGTGTTGACGGGACTGAAGCTTTCTTT. It is translated as CATSVDGTEAFF. This chain links TRBV24-1 with TRBJ1-1; no firm D call. CDR1 is KGHDR and CDR2 is SFDVKD in the germline V gene. Trimming removed 5 bases at V and 5 bases at J, with 8 bases between. The CDR3 is made up of 12 amino acids.

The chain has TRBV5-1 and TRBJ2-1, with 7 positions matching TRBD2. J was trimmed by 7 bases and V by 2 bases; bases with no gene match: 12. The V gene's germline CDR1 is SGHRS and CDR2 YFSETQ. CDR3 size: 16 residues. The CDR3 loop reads CASSFKRDLSGNEQFF. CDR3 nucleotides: TGCGCCAGCAGCTTCAAGCGGGACCTATCAGGGAATGAGCAGTTCTTC.

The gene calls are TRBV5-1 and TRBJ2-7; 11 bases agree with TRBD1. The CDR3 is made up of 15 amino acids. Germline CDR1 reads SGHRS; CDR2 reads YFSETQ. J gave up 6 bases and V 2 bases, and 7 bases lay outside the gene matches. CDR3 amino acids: CASSLPGQGVLEQYF. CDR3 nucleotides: TGCGCCAGCAGCTTACCGGGACAGGGGGTTCTCGAGCAGTACTTC.

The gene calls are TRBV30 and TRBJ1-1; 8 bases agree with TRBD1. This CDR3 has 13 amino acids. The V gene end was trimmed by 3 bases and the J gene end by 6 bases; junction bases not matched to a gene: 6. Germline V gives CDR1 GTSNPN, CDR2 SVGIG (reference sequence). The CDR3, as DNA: TGTGCCTGGAGCCCAGACAGGGGAGCTGAAGCTTTCTTT. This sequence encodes CAWSPDRGAEAFF.

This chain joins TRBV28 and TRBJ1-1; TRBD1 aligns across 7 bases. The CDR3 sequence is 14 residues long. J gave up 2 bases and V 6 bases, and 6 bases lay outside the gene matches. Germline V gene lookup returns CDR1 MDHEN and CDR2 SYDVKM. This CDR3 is CASSHRDRNTEAFF. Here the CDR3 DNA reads TGTGCCAGCAGCCACCGGGACAGAAACACTGAAGCTTTCTTT.

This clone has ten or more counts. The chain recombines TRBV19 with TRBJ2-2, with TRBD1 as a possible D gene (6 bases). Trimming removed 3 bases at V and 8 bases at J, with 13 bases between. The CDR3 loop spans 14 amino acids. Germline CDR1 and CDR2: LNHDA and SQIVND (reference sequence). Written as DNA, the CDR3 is TGTGCCAGTAGTATCACGGCAGGGGAGGGGGAGCTGTTTTTT. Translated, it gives CASSITAGEGELFF.

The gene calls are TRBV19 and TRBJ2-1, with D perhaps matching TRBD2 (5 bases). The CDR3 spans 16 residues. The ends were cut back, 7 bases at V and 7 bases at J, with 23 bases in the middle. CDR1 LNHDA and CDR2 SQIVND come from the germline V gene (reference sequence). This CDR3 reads CASTRGLAGDGNEQFF. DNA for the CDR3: TGTGCCAGTACCCGAGGGTTAGCAGGAGACGGGAATGAGCAGTTCTTC.

The CDR3 protein is CASRSPGTAYGYTF. CDR3 nucleotide sequence: TGTGCCAGCAGATCTCCGGGGACAGCTTATGGCTACACCTTC. The chain is built from TRBV28 and TRBJ1-2, with TRBD1 matching over 7 bases. Germline loops: CDR1 MDHEN, CDR2 SYDVKM. V lost 6 bases, J lost 5 bases, and 9 bases stayed unmatched. This CDR3 is 14 amino acids long.